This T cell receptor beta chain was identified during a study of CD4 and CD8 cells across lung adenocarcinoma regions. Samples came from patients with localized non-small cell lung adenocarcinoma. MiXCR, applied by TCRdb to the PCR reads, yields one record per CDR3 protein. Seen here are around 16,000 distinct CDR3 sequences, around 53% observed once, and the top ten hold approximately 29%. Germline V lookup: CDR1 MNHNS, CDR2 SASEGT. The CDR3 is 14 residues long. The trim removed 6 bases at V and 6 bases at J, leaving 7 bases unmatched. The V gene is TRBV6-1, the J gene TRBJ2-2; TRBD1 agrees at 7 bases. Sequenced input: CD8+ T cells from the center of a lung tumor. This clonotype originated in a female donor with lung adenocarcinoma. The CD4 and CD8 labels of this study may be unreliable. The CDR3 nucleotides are TGTGCCAGCAGAACAGGGGAGTTGGCCGGGGAGCTGTTTTTT. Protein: CASRTGELAGELFF.